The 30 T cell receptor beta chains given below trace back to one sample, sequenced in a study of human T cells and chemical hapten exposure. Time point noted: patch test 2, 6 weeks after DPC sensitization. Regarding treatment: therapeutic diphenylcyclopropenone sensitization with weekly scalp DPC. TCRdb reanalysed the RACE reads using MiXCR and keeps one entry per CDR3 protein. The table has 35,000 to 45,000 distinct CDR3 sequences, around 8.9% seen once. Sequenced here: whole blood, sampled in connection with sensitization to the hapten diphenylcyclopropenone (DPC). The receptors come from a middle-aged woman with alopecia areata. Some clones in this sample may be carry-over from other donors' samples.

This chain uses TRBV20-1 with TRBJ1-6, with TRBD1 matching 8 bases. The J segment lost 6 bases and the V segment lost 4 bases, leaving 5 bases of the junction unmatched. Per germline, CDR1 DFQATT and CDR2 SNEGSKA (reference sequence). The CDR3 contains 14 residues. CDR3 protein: CSAIFGQGNSPLHF. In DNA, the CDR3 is TGCAGTGCTATTTTCGGACAGGGTAATTCACCCCTCCACTTT.

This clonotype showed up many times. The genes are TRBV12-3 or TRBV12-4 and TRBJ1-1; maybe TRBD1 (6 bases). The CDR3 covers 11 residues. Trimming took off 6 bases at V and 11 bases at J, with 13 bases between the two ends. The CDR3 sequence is CASRKGVKAFF. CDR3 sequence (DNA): TGTGCCAGCAGAAAGGGGGTGAAGGCTTTCTTT.

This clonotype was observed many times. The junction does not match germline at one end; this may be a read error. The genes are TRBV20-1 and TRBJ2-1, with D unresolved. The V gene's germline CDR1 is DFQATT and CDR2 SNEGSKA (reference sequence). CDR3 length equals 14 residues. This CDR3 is CSAREADPYNEQFF. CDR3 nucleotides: TGCAGTGCCAGAGAGGCAGACCCCTACAATGAGCAGTTCTTC.

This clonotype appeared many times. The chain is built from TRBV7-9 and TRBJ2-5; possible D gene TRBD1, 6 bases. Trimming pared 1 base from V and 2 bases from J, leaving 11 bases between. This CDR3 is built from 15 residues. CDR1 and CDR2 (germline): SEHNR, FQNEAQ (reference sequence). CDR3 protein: CASSLGGLRQETQYF. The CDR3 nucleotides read TGTGCCAGCAGCTTAGGGGGGCTCCGACAAGAGACCCAGTACTTC. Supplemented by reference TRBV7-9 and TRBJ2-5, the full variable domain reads DTGVSQNPRHKITKRGQNVTFRCDPISEHNRLYWYRQTLGQGPEFLTYFQNEAQLEKSRLLSDRFSAERPKGSFSTLEIQRTEQGDSAMYLCASSLGGLRQETQYFGPGTRLLVL.

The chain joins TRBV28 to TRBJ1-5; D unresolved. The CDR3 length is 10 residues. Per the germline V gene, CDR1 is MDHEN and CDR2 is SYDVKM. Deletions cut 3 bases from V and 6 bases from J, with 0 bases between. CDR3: CASSFQPQHF. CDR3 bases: TGTGCCAGCAGTTTTCAGCCCCAGCATTTT.

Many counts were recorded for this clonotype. CDR3 amino acids: CATSGRTSGEYTDTQYF. CDR3 in DNA: TGTGCCACCAGCGGGCGGACTAGCGGGGAATACACAGATACGCAGTATTTT. The V and J genes are TRBV15 and TRBJ2-3; TRBD2 matches at 12 bases. Germline CDR1 reads LNHNV; CDR2 reads YYDKDF (reference sequence). CDR3 size: 17 residues. Trimming removed 5 bases from V and 2 bases from J; junction bases left unmatched: 8.

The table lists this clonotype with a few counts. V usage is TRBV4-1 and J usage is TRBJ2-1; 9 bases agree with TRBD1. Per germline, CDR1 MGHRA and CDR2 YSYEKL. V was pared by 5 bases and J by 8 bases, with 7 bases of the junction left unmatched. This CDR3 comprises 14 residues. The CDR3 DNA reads TGCGCCAGCAGCACCCGGGACAGGGCCGATGAGCAGTTCTTC. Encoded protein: CASSTRDRADEQFF.

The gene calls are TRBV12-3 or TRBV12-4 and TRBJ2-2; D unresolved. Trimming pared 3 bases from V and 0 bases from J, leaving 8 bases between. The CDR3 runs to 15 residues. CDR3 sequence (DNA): TGTGCCAGCAGTTTCCCTAGAGCGAACACCGGGGAGCTGTTTTTT. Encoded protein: CASSFPRANTGELFF.

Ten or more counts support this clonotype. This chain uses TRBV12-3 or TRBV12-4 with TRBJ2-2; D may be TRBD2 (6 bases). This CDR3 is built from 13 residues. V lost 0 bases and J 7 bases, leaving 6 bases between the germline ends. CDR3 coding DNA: TGTGCCAGCAGTTTAGCGGGGGGCGGGGAGCTGTTTTTT. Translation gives CASSLAGGGELFF.

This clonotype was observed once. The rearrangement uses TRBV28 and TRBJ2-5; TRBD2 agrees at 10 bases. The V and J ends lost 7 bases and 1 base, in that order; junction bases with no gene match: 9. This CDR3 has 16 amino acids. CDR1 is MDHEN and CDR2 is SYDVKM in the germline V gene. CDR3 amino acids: CASTSTLAGAQETQYF. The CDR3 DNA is TGTGCCAGCACCTCAACGCTAGCGGGGGCCCAAGAGACCCAGTACTTC.

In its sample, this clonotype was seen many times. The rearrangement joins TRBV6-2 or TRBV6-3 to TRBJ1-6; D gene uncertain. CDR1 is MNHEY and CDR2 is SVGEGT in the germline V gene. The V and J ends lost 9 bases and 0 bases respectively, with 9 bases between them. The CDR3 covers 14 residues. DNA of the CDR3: TGTGCCAGTACGACGAGCTCCTATAATTCACCCCTCCACTTT. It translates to CASTTSSYNSPLHF.

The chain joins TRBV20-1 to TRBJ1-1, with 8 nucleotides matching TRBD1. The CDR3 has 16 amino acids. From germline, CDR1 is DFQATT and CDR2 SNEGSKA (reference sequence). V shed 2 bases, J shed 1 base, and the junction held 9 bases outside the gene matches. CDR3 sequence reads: CSARLTGGLKNTEAFF. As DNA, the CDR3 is TGCAGTGCTAGATTAACAGGGGGATTGAAGAACACTGAAGCTTTCTTT.

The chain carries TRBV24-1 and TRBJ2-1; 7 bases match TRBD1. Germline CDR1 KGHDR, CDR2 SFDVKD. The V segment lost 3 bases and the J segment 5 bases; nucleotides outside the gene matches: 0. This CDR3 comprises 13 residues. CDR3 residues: CATSDGTDNEQFF. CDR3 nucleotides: TGTGCCACCAGTGATGGGACAGACAATGAGCAGTTCTTC.

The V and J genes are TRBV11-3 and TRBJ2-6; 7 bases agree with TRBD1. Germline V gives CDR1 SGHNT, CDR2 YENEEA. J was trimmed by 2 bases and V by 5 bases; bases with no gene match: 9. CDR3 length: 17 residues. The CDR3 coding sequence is TGTGCCAGCAGCCCCGGAAAGGGGGCGCCTGGGGCCAACGTCCTGACTTTC. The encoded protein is CASSPGKGAPGANVLTF.

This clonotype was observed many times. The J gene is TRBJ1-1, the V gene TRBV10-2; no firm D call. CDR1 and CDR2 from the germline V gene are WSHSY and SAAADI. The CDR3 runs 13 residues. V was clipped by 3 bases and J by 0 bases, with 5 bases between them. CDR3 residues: CASSDSMNTEAFF. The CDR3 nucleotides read TGCGCCAGCAGTGACAGCATGAACACTGAAGCTTTCTTT.

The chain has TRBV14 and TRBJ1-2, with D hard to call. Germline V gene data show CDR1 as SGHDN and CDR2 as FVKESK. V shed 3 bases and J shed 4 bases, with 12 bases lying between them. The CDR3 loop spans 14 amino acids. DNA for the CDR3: TGTGCCAGCAGCCACGGTGGGCGCGGCTATGGCTACACCTTC. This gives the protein CASSHGGRGYGYTF.

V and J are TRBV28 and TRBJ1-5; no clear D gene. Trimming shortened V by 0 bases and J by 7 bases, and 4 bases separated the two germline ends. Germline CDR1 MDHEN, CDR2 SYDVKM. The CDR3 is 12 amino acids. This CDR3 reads CASSLWRQPQHF. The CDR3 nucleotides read TGTGCCAGCAGTTTATGGAGACAGCCCCAGCATTTT.

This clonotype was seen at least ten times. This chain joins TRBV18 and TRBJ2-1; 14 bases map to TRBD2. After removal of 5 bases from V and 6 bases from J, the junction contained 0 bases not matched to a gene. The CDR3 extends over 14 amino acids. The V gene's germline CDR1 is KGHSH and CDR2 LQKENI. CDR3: CASSGLAGGNEQFF. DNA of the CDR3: TGTGCCAGCTCAGGACTAGCGGGGGGCAATGAGCAGTTCTTC.

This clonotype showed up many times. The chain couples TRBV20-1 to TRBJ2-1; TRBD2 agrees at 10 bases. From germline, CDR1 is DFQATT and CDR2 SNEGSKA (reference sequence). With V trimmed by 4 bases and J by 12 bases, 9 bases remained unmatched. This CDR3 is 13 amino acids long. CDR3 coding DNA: TGCAGTGCTACCCTAGCGGGGGCCCAAGGGCAGTTCTTC. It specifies CSATLAGAQGQFF.

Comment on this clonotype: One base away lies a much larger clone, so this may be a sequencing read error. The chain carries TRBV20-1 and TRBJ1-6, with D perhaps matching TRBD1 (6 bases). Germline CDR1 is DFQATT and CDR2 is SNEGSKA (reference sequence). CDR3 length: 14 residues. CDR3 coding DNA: TGCGGGGGGGCGAGCAGCTCCTATAATTCACCCCTCCACTTT. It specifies CGGASSSYNSPLHF.

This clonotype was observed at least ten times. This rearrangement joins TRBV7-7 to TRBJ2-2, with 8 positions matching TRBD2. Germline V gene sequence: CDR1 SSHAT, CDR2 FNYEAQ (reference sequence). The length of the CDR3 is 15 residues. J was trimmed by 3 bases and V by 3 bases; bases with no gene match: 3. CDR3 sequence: CASSFSGGDTGELFF. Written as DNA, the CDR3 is TGTGCCAGCAGCTTCTCGGGGGGGGACACCGGGGAGCTGTTTTTT. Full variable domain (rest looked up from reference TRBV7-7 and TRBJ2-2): GAGVSQSPRYKVTKRGQDVTLRCDPISSHATLYWYQQALGQGPEFLTYFNYEAQPDKSGLPSDRFSAERPEGSISTLTIQRTEQRDSAMYRCASSFSGGDTGELFFGEGSRLTVL.

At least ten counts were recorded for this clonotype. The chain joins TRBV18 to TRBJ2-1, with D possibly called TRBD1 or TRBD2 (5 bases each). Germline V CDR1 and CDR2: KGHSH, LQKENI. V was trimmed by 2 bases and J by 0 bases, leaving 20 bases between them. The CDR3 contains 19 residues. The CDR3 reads CASSPKRTDRTSSYNEQFF. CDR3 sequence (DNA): TGTGCCAGCTCACCAAAAAGAACCGACAGAACTAGCTCCTACAATGAGCAGTTCTTC.

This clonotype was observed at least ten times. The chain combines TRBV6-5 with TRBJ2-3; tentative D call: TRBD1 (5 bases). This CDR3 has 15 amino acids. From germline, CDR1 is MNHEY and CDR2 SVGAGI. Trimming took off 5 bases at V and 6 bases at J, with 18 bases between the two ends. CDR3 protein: CASSQGYTGSDTQYF. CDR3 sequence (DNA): TGTGCCAGCAGTCAGGGTTACACTGGGTCCGATACGCAGTATTTT.

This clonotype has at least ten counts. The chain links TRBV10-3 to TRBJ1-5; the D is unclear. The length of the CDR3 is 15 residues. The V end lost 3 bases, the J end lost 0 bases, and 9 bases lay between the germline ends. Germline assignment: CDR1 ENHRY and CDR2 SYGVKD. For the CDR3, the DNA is TGTGCCATCAGTGAAGCCCCCTATAGCAATCAGCCCCAGCATTTT. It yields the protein CAISEAPYSNQPQHF.

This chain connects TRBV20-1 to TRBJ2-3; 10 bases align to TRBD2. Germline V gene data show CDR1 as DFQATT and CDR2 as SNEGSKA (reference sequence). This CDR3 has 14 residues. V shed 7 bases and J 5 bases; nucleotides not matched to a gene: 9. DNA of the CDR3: TGCAGTGACTCAGCGGGGGGGCTGGGAGATACGCAGTATTTT. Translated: CSDSAGGLGDTQYF.

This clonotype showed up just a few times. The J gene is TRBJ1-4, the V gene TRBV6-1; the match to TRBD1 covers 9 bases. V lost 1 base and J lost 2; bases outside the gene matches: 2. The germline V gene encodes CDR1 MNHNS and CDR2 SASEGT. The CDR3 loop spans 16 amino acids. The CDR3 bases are TGTGCCAGCAGTGAAGACAGGGGGCTGACTAATGAAAAACTGTTTTTT. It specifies CASSEDRGLTNEKLFF.

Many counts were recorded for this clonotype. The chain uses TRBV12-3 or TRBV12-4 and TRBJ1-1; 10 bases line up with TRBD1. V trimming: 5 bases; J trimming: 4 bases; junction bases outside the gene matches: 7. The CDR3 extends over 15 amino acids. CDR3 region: CASSARQGASTEAFF. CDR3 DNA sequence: TGTGCCAGCAGTGCAAGACAGGGGGCGAGCACTGAAGCTTTCTTT.

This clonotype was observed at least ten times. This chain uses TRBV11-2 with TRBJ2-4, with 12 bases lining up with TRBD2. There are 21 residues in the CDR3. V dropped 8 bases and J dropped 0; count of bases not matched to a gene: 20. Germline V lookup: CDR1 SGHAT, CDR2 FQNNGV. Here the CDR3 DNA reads TGTGCCAGCCGTAACCGGGCTAGCGGGGGGGAAGTCACTTTAGCCAAAAACATTCAGTACTTC. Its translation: CASRNRASGGEVTLAKNIQYF.

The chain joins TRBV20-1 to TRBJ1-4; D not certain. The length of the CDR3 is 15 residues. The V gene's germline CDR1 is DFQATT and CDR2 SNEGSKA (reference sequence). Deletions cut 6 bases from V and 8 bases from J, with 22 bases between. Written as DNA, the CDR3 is TGCAGTGCCAACTCTCAGGCCAATGAAGGGGAAAAACTGTTTTTT. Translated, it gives CSANSQANEGEKLFF.

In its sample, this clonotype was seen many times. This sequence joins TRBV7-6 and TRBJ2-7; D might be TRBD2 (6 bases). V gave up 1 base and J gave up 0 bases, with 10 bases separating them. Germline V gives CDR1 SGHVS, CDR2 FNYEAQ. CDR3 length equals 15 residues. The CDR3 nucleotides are TGTGCCAGCAGCTTAGAGGCGGGGAGCTCCTACGAGCAGTACTTC. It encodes CASSLEAGSSYEQYF. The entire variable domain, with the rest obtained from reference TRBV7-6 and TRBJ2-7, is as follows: GAGVSQSPRYKVTKRGQDVALRCDPISGHVSLYWYRQALGQGPEFLTYFNYEAQQDKSGLPNDRFSAERPEGSISTLTIQRTEQRDSAMYRCASSLEAGSSYEQYFGPGTRLTVT.